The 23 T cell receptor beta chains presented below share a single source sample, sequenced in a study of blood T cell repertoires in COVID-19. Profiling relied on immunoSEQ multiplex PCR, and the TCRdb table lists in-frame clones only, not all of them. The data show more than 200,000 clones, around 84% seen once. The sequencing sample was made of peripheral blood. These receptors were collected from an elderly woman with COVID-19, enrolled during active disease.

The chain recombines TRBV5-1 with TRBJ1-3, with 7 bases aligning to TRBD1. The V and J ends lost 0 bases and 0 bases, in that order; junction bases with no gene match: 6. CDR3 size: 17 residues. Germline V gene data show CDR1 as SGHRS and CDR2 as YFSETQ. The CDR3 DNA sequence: TGCGCCAGCAGCTTGGGACAGGGCCAAAGCTCTGGAAACACCATATATTTT. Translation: CASSLGQGQSSGNTIYF.

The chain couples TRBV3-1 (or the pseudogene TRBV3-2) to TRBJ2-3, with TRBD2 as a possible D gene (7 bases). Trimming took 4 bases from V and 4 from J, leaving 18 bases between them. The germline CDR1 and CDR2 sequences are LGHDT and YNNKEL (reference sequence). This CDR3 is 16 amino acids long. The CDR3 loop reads CASSPWERGAPDTQYF. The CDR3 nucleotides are TGTGCCAGCAGCCCTTGGGAACGGGGGGCCCCAGATACGCAGTATTTT.

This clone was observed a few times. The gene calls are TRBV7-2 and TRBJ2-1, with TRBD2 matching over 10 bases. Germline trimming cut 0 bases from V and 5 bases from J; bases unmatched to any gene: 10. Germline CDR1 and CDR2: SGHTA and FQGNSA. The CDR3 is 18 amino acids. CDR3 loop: CASSLAERGGLGNNEQFF. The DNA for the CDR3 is TGTGCCAGCAGCTTAGCGGAGCGGGGGGGGTTAGGGAACAATGAGCAGTTCTTC.

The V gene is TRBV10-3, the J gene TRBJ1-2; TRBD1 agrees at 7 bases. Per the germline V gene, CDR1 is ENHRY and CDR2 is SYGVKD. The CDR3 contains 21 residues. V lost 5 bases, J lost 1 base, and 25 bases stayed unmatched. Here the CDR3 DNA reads TGTGCCATCAGTACCTCGACCAGACAGGGAAATTCAATTAGGGGTAACTATGGCTACACCTTC. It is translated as CAISTSTRQGNSIRGNYGYTF.

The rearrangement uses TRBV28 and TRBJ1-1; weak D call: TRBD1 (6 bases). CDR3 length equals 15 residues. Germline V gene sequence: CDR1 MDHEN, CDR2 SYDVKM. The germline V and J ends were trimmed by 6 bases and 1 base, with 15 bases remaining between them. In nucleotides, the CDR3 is TGTGCCAGCAGGAAGATACAGGGAGCGAACACTGAAGCTTTCTTT. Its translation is CASRKIQGANTEAFF.

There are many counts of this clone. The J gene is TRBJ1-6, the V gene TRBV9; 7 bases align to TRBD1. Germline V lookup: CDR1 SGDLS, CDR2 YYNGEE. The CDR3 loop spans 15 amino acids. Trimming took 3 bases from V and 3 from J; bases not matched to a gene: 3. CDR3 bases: TGTGCCAGCAGCGAGAGGGACAGCTATAATTCACCCCTCCACTTT. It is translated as CASSERDSYNSPLHF.

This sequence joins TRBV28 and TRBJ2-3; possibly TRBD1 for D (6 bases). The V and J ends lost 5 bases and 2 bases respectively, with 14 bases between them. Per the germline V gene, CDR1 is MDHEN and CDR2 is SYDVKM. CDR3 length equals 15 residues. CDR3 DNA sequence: TGTGCCAGCAGTCCAGGGACACTATTCACAGATACGCAGTATTTT. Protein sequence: CASSPGTLFTDTQYF.

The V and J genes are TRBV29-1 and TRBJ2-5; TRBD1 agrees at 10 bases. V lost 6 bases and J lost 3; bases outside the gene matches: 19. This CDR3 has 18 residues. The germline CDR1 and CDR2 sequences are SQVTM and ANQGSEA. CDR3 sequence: CSVPPGQGPHQGKETQYF. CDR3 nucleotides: TGCAGCGTCCCTCCGGGACAGGGGCCCCACCAAGGCAAAGAGACCCAGTACTTC. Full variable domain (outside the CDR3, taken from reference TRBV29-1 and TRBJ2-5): SAVISQKPSRDICQRGTSLTIQCQVDSQVTMMFWYRQQPGQSLTLIATANQGSEATYESGFVIDKFPISRPNLTFSTLTVSNMSPEDSSIYLCSVPPGQGPHQGKETQYFGPGTRLLVL.

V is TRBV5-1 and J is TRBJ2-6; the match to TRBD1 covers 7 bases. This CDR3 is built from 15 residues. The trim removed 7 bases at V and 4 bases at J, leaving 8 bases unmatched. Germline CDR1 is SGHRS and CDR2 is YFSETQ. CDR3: CASSVGGSGANVLTF. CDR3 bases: TGCGCCAGCTCTGTAGGGGGCTCGGGGGCCAACGTCCTGACTTTC.

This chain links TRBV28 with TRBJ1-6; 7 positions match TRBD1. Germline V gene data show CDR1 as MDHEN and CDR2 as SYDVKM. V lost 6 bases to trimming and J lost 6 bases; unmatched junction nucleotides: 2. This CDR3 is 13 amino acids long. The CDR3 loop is CASSRDSNSPLHF. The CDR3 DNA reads TGTGCCAGCAGCCGGGACAGTAATTCACCCCTCCACTTT.

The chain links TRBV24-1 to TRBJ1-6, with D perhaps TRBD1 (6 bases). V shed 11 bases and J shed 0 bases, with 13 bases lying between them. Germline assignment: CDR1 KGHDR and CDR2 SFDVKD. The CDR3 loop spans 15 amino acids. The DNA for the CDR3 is TGTGCCAACCGGACAGTCAGCTCCTATAATTCACCCCTCCACTTT. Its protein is CANRTVSSYNSPLHF.

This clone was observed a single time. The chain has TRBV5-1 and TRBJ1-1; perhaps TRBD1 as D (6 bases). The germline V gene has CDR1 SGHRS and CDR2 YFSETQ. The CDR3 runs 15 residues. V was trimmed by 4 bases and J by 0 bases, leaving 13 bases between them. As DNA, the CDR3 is TGCGCCAGCAGCGTGGACAGCCAGATGAACACTGAAGCTTTCTTT. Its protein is CASSVDSQMNTEAFF.

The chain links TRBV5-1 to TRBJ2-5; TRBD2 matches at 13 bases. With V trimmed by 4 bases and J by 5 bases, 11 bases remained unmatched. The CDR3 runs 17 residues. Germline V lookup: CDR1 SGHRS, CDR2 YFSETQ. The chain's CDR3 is CASSRGQTSGGPETQYF. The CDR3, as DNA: TGCGCCAGCAGCCGAGGGCAGACTAGCGGGGGGCCTGAGACCCAGTACTTC.

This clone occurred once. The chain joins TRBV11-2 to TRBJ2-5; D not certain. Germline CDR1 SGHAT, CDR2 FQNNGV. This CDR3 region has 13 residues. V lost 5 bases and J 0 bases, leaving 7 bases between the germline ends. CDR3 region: CASSPSHQETQYF. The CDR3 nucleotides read TGTGCCAGCAGCCCGAGCCACCAAGAGACCCAGTACTTC.

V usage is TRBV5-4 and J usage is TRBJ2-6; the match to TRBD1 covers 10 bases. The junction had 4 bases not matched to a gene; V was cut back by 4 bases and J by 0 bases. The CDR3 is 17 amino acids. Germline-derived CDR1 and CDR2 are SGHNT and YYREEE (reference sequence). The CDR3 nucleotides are TGTGCCAGCAGCACCGGGACAGGGGTCTCTGGGGCCAACGTCCTGACTTTC. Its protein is CASSTGTGVSGANVLTF.

CDR3 sequence (DNA): TGTGCCAGCAGCTTGAGGCGGGGGGCCCTGAACACCGGGGAGCTGTTTTTT. Protein: CASSLRRGALNTGELFF. This chain links TRBV7-3 with TRBJ2-2; TRBD2 matches 8 bases. CDR1 is SGHTA, CDR2 FQGTGA, per germline. The CDR3 has 17 amino acids. The V gene end was trimmed by 3 bases and the J gene end by 1 base; junction bases not matched to a gene: 7.

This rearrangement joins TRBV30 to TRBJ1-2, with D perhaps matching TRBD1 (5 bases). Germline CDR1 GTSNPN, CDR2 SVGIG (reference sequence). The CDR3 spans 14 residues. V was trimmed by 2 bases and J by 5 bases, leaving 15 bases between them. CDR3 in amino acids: CAWSLPWGGYGYTF. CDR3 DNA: TGTGCCTGGAGTCTCCCCTGGGGGGGTTATGGCTACACCTTC.

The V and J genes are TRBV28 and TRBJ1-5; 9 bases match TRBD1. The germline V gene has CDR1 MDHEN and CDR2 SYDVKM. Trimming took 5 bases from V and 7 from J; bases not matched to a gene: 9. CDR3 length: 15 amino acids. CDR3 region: CASSLTGTGRQPQHF. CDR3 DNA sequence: TGTGCCAGCAGTCTGACCGGGACAGGGAGGCAGCCCCAGCATTTT.

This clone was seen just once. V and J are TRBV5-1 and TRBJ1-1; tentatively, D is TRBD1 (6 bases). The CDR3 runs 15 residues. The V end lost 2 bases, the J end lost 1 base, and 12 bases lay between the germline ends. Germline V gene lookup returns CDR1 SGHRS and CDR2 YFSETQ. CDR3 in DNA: TGCGCCAGCAGCTTCCCCTCGGGACAGAACACTGAAGCTTTCTTT. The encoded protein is CASSFPSGQNTEAFF.

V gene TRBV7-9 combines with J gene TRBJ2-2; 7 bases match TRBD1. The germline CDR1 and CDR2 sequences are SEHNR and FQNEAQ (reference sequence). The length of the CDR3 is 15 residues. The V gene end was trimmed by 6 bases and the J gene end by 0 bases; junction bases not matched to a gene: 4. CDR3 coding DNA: TGTGCCAGCAGAAATCAGGGGGCGAACACCGGGGAGCTGTTTTTT. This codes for CASRNQGANTGELFF. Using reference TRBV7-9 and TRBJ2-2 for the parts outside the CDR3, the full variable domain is DTGVSQNPRHKITKRGQNVTFRCDPISEHNRLYWYRQTLGQGPEFLTYFQNEAQLEKSRLLSDRFSAERPKGSFSTLEIQRTEQGDSAMYLCASRNQGANTGELFFGEGSRLTVL.

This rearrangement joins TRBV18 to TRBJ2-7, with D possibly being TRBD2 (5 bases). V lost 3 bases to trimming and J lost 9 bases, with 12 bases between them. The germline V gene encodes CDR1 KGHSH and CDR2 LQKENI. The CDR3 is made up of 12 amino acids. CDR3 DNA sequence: TGTGCCAGCTCACCCGAAGGGAGCGGGCAGTACGTC. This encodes CASSPEGSGQYV.

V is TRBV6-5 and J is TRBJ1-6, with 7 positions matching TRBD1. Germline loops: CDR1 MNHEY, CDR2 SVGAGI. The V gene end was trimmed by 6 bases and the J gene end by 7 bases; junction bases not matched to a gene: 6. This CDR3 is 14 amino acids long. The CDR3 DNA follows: TGTGCCAGCAGAAAGACAGGGTTAAATTCACCCCTCCACTTT. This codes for CASRKTGLNSPLHF.

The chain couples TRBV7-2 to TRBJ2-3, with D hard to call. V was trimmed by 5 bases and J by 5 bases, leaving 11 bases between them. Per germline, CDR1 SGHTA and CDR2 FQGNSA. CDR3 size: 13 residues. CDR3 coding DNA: TGTGCCAGCAGCCCCTTCCATAGAGATACGCAGTATTTT. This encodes CASSPFHRDTQYF.